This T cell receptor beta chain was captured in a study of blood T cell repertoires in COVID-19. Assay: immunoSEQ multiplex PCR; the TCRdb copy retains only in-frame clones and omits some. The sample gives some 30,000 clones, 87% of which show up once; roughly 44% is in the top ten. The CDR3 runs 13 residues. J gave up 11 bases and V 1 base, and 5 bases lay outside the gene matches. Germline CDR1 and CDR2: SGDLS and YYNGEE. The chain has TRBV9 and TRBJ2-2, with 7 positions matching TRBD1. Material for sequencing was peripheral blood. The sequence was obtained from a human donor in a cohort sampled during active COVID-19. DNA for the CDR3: TGTGCCAGCAGCGTACTACAGGGGAGAGAGCTGTTTTTT. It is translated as CASSVLQGRELFF.